The 8 T cell receptor beta chains listed next were all sequenced from one sample in a study of T cell responses to AZD1222 COVID-19 vaccine. This table comes from immunoSEQ multiplex PCR, and its TCRdb copy is limited to in-frame clones, with some not included. Altogether more than 75,000 clones are present, 70% to 90% being singletons, with the ten largest covering roughly 1.7%. The sample here was peripheral blood, taken on day 0 of AZD1222 vaccination. These receptors were taken from an adult in good health.

Only one count was recorded for this clone. This chain uses TRBV9 with TRBJ1-4; D may be TRBD1 (5 bases). Germline lookup yields CDR1 SGDLS and CDR2 YYNGEE. V dropped 1 base and J dropped 4 bases, with 11 bases sitting between them. The CDR3 consists of 15 residues. The CDR3 protein is CASSVSGADNEKLFF. The DNA of the CDR3 is TGTGCCAGCAGCGTAAGTGGGGCCGATAATGAAAAACTGTTTTTT.

The rearrangement links TRBV6-4 to TRBJ2-1, with 10 bases that match TRBD2. Looked up from germline, CDR1 is MRHNA and CDR2 is SNTAGT. V gave up 0 bases and J gave up 4 bases; unmatched junction bases: 0. The CDR3 has 15 residues. DNA for the CDR3: TGTGCCAGCAGTGACTCACTAGCGGGGTACAATGAGCAGTTCTTC. It translates to CASSDSLAGYNEQFF.

The chain couples TRBV27 to TRBJ2-7; possible D gene TRBD1, 6 bases. Germline V gives CDR1 MNHEY, CDR2 SMNVEV (reference sequence). CDR3 length equals 13 residues. Trimming took 3 bases from V and 5 from J, leaving 11 bases between them. CDR3 amino acids: CASSFVTGNEQYF. CDR3 bases: TGTGCCAGCAGTTTCGTTACAGGGAACGAGCAGTACTTC.

CDR3 coding DNA: TGTGCCATCAGTGAACTTGTCGCAGGGAGAGGAAACATTCAGTACTTC. It encodes CAISELVAGRGNIQYF. V gene TRBV10-3 combines with J gene TRBJ2-4; either TRBD1 or TRBD2 may supply D (5 bases each). This CDR3 contains 16 residues. From germline, CDR1 is ENHRY and CDR2 SYGVKD. The V end lost 3 bases, the J end lost 6 bases, and 18 bases lay between the germline ends.

This clone has just one count. This rearrangement joins TRBV5-1 to TRBJ2-1, with TRBD1 matching 10 bases. There are 14 residues in the CDR3. After removal of 3 bases from V and 6 bases from J, the junction contained 3 bases not matched to a gene. CDR1 and CDR2 from the germline V gene are SGHRS and YFSETQ. CDR3 region: CASSWTGGVNEQFF. In DNA, the CDR3 is TGCGCCAGCAGCTGGACAGGGGGGGTCAATGAGCAGTTCTTC.

V and J are TRBV18 and TRBJ2-7; 9 bases line up with TRBD2. The CDR3 consists of 13 residues. Germline-derived CDR1 and CDR2 are KGHSH and LQKENI. V shed 6 bases, J shed 6 bases, and the junction held 6 bases outside the gene matches. CDR3 bases: TGTGCCAGCTCGCAGCTAGCGGGGAGCGAGCAGTACTTC. It is translated as CASSQLAGSEQYF.

This clone appeared once. J is TRBJ1-5 and V is TRBV5-1, with D tentatively TRBD1 (5 bases). The CDR3 is 15 residues long. V was trimmed by 0 bases and J by 2 bases, leaving 9 bases between them. CDR1 and CDR2 (germline): SGHRS, YFSETQ. This CDR3 is CASSLDPGGNQPQHF. In nucleotides, the CDR3 is TGCGCCAGCAGCTTGGATCCGGGGGGCAATCAGCCCCAGCATTTT.

The rearrangement uses TRBV10-2 and TRBJ2-1, with TRBD2 matching over 7 bases. Per germline, CDR1 WSHSY and CDR2 SAAADI. This CDR3 has 15 residues. V trimming: 6 bases; J trimming: 0 bases; junction bases outside the gene matches: 5. This chain's CDR3 is CASRTGGSSYNEQFF. Written as DNA, the CDR3 is TGCGCCAGCAGGACGGGGGGAAGCTCCTACAATGAGCAGTTCTTC.